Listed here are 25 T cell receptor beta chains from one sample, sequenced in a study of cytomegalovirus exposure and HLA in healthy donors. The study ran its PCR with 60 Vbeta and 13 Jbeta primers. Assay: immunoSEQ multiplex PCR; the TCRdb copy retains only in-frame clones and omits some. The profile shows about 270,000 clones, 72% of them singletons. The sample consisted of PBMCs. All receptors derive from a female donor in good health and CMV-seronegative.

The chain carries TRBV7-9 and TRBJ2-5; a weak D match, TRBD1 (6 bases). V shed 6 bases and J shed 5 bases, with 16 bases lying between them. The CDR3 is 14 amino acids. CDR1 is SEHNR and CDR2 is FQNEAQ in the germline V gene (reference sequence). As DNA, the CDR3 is TGTGCCAGCAGTCTCCACAGGGAATCGGAGACCCAGTACTTC. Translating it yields CASSLHRESETQYF.

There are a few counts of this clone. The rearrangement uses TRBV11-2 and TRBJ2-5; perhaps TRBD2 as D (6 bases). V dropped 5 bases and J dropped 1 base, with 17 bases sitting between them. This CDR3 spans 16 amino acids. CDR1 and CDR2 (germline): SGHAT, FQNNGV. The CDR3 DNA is TGTGCCAGCAGCGGAGCCGCGGGGCAGATCCAAGAGACCCAGTACTTC. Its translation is CASSGAAGQIQETQYF.

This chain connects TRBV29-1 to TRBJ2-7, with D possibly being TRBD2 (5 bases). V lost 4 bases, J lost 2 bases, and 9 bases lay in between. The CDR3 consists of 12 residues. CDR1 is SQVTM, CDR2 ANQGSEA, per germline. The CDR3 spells CSVGSGTYEQYF. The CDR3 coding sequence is TGCAGCGTTGGCTCCGGGACCTACGAGCAGTACTTC.

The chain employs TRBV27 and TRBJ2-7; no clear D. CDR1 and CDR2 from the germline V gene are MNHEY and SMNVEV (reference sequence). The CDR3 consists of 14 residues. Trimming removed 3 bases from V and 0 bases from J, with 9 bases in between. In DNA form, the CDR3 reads TGTGCCAGCAGTTTGGCCTCAAGCTCCTACGAGCAGTACTTC. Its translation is CASSLASSSYEQYF.

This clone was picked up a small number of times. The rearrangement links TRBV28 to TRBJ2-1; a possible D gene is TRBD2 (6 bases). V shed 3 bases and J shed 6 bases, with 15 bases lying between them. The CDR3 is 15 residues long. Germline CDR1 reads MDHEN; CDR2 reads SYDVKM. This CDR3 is CASSLSGSLSNEQFF. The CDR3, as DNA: TGTGCCAGCAGTTTGAGCGGGTCCCTAAGCAATGAGCAGTTCTTC.

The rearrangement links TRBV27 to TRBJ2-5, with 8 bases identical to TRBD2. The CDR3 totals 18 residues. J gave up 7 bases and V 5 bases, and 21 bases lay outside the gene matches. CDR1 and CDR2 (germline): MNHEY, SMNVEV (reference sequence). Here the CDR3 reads CASSPAGRGAGTGGTQYF. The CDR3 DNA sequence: TGTGCCAGCAGTCCCGCAGGGCGGGGGGCAGGGACGGGCGGGACCCAGTACTTC.

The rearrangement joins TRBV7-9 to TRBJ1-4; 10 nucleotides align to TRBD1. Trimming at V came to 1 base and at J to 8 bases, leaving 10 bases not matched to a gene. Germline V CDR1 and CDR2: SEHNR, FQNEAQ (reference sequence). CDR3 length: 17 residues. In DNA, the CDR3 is TGTGCCAGCAGCTTAGGGACAGGGGGACGCTTAGGCGAAAAACTGTTTTTT. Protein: CASSLGTGGRLGEKLFF.

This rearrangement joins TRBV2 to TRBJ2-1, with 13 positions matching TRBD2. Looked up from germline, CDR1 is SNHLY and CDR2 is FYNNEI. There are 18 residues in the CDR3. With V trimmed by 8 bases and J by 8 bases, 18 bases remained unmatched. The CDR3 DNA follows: TGTGCCAGCGGGGACGGGACATTGACTAGCGGGAGGTCAGATGAGCAGTTCTTC. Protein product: CASGDGTLTSGRSDEQFF.

CDR3: CASSLASTNEKLFF. CDR3 bases: TGTGCCAGCAGCTTAGCCAGTACTAATGAAAAACTGTTTTTT. This chain joins TRBV7-9 and TRBJ1-4; D unclear. Germline lookup yields CDR1 SEHNR and CDR2 FQNEAQ (reference sequence). V gave up 0 bases and J gave up 2 bases, with 4 bases separating them. The CDR3 is 14 amino acids.

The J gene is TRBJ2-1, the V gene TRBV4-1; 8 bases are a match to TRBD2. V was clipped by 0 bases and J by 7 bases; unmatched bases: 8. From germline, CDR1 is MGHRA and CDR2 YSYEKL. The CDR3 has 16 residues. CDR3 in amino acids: CASSQDVVAGINEQFF. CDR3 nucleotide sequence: TGCGCCAGCAGCCAAGATGTGGTAGCGGGGATAAATGAGCAGTTCTTC.

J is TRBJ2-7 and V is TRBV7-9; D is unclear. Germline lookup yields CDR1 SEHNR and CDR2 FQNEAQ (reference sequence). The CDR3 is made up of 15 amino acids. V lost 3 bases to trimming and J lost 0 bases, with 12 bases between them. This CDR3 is CASSFLSSGSYEQYF. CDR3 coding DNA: TGTGCCAGCAGCTTTTTATCGTCCGGCTCCTACGAGCAGTACTTC. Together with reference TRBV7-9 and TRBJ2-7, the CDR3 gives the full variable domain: DTGVSQNPRHKITKRGQNVTFRCDPISEHNRLYWYRQTLGQGPEFLTYFQNEAQLEKSRLLSDRFSAERPKGSFSTLEIQRTEQGDSAMYLCASSFLSSGSYEQYFGPGTRLTVT.

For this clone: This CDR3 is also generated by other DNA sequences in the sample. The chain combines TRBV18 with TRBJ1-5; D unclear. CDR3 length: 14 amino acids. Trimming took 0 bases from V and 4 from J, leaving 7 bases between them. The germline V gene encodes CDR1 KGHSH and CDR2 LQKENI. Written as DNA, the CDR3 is TGTGCCAGCTCACCACCGGGCGGGAATCAGCCCCAGCATTTT. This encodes CASSPPGGNQPQHF.

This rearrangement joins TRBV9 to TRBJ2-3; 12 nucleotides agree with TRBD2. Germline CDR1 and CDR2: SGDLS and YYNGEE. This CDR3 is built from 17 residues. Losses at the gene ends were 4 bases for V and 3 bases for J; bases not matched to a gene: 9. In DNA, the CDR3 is TGTGCCAGCAGCAAACTGACTAGCGGGAGCTTGACAGATACGCAGTATTTT. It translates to CASSKLTSGSLTDTQYF.

CDR3 DNA: TGTGCCAGCAGTGGCCGGCTAGCGGAATTTTACAATGAGCAGTTCTTC. Translating it yields CASSGRLAEFYNEQFF. The chain is built from TRBV6-1 and TRBJ2-1, with 7 nucleotides matching TRBD2. CDR1 and CDR2 from the germline V gene are MNHNS and SASEGT. Losses at the gene ends were 4 bases for V and 4 bases for J; bases not matched to a gene: 10. The CDR3 is 16 residues long.

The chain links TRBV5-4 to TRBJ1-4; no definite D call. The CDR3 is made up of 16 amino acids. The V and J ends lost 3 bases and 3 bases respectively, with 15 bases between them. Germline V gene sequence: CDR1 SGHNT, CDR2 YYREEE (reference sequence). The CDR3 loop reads CASSSKKEAANEKLFF. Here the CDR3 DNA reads TGTGCCAGCAGCTCAAAGAAAGAGGCGGCTAATGAAAAACTGTTTTTT.

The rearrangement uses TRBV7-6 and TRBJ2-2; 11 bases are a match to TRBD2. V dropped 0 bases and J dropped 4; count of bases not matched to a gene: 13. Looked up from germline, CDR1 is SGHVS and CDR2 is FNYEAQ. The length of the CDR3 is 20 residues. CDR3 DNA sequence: TGTGCCAGCAGCTTAGCGTGGGGGAGTAGCGGGAGGGCCTCCACCGGGGAGCTGTTTTTT. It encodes CASSLAWGSSGRASTGELFF.

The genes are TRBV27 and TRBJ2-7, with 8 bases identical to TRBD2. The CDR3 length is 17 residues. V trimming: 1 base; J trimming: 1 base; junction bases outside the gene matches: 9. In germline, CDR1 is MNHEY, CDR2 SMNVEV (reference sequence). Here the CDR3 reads CASSLYPSRGGSYEQYF. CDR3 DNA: TGTGCCAGCAGTTTATACCCCAGCCGCGGGGGGTCCTACGAGCAGTACTTC.

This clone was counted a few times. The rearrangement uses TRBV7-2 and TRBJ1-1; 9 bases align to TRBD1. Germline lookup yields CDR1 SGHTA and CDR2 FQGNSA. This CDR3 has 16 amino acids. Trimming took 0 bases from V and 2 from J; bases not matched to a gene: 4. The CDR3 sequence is CASSLARTGANTEAFF. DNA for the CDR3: TGTGCCAGCAGCTTAGCCCGGACAGGGGCAAACACTGAAGCTTTCTTT.

In DNA, the CDR3 is TGTGCCAGCAGCTCGCGGGGGGAAGCTAACTATGGCTACACCTTC. It encodes CASSSRGEANYGYTF. The V gene is TRBV7-9, the J gene TRBJ1-2; possibly TRBD1 for D (5 bases). Germline V gives CDR1 SEHNR, CDR2 FQNEAQ (reference sequence). The CDR3 is 15 amino acids. The V gene lost 4 bases and the J gene lost 0 bases, with 12 bases spanning the gap.

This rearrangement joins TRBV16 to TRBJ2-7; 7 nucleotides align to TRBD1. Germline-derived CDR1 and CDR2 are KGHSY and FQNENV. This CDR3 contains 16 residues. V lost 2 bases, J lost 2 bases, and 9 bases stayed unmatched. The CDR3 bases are TGTGCCAGCAGCCAACTCCCGATGACAGGGCCCTACGAGCAGTACTTC. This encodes CASSQLPMTGPYEQYF.

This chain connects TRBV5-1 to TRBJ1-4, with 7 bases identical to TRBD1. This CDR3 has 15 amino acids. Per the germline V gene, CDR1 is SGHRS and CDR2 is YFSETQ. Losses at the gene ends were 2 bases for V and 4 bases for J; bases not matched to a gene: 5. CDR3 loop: CASSLTGVLNEKLFF. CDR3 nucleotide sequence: TGCGCCAGCAGCTTAACAGGGGTCCTTAATGAAAAACTGTTTTTT.

The CDR3 coding sequence is TGTGCCAGCGAGGCCGGGACAGGGGAAGAGACCCAGTACTTC. Protein sequence: CASEAGTGEETQYF. V is TRBV2 and J is TRBJ2-5; 10 bases align to TRBD1. This CDR3 is built from 14 residues. Trimming removed 8 bases from V and 3 bases from J; junction bases left unmatched: 6. Per the germline V gene, CDR1 is SNHLY and CDR2 is FYNNEI.

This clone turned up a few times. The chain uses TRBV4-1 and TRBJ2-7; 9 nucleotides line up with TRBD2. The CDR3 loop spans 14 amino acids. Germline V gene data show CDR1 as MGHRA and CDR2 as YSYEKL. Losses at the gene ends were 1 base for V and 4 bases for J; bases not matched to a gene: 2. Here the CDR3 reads CASSQVSGGYEQYF. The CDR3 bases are TGCGCCAGCAGCCAAGTGAGCGGGGGGTACGAGCAGTACTTC.

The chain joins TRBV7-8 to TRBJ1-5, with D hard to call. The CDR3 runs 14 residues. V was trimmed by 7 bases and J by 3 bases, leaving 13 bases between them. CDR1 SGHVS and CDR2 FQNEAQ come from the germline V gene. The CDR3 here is CASTGVTSNQPQHF. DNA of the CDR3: TGTGCCAGCACTGGAGTTACGTCCAATCAGCCCCAGCATTTT.

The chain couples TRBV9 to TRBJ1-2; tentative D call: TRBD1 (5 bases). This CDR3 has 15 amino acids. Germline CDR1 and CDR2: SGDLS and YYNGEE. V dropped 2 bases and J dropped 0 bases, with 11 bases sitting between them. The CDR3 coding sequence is TGTGCCAGCAGCGTTGGGGCAGCCACTAACTATGGCTACACCTTC. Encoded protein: CASSVGAATNYGYTF.